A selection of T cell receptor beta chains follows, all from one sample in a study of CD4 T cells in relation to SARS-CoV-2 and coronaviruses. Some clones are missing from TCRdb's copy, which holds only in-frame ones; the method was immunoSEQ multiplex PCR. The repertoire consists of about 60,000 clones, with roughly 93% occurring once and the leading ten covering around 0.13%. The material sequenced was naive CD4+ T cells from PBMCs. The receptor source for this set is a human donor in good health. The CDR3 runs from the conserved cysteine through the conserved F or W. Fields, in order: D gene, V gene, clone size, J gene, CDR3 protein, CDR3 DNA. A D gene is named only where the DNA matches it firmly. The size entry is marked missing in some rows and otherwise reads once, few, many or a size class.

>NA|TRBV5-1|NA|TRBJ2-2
CASSGEGLGTGELFF
TGCGCCAGCAGCGGTGAAGGGCTCGGGACCGGGGAGCTGTTTTTT
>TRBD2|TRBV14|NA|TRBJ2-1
CASSQVVAGSYNEQFF
TGTGCCAGCAGCCAAGTAGTAGCGGGATCCTACAATGAGCAGTTCTTC
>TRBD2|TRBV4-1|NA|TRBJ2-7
CASSRGLAGATYEQYF
TGCGCCAGCAGCCGTGGACTAGCGGGAGCGACCTACGAGCAGTACTTC
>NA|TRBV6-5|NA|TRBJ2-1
CASSYRDNSYNEQFF
TGTGCCAGCAGTTACCGGGACAACTCCTACAATGAGCAGTTCTTC
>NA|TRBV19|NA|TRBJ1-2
CASSSGLRYGYTF
TGTGCCAGTAGTTCGGGTCTACGCTATGGCTACACCTTC
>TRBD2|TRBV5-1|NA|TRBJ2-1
CASSSLAGKGDEQFF
TGCGCCAGCAGCTCTCTAGCGGGAAAAGGGGATGAGCAGTTCTTC
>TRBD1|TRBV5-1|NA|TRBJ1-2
CASSSTQGLDGYTF
TGCGCCAGCAGCTCCACACAGGGGTTAGATGGCTACACCTTC
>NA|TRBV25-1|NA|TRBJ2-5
CASSNTLQETQYF
TGTGCCAGCAGTAACACCCTACAAGAGACCCAGTACTTC
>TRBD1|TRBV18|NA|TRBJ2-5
CASSPWTGHPQETQYF
TGTGCCAGCTCACCGTGGACAGGACACCCGCAAGAGACCCAGTACTTC
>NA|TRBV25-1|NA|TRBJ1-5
CASSEWGAADQPQHF
TGTGCCAGCAGTGAATGGGGGGCAGCCGATCAGCCCCAGCATTTT
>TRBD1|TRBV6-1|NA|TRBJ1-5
CASSAENQPGQLSNQPQHF
TGTGCCAGCAGTGCAGAGAATCAACCGGGACAGCTTAGCAATCAGCCCCAGCATTTT
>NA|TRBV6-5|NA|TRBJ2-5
CATTSRGVQGPQYF
TGTGCCACGACCTCCAGGGGGGTACAGGGTCCCCAGTACTTC
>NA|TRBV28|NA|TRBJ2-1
CASSLRVPNEQFF
TGTGCCAGCAGTCTTAGGGTCCCCAATGAGCAGTTCTTC
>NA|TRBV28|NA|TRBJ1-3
CASSFQADPSGNTIYF
TGTGCCAGCAGTTTTCAGGCAGACCCGTCTGGAAACACCATATATTTT
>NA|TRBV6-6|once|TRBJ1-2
CASSYSILGEGYTF
TGTGCCAGCAGTTACTCGATTCTGGGAGAAGGCTACACCTTC
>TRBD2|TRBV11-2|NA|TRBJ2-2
CASSLWKGTSANTGELFF
TGTGCCAGCAGCTTATGGAAGGGGACTAGCGCAAACACCGGGGAGCTGTTTTTT
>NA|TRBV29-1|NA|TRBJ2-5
CSGAVRPGRETQYF
TGCAGCGGGGCCGTGCGACCCGGGCGCGAGACCCAGTACTTC
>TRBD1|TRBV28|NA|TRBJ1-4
CASSPGQGAEKLFF
TGTGCCAGCAGTCCGGGACAGGGGGCTGAAAAACTGTTTTTT
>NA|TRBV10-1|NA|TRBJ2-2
CASSVGRANTGELFF
TGCGCCAGCAGTGTAGGCAGGGCGAACACCGGGGAGCTGTTTTTT
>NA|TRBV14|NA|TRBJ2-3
CASSQTDFSHTQYF
TGTGCCAGCAGCCAAACGGACTTTTCACATACGCAGTATTTT
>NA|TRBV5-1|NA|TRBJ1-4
CASSLYVSTATNEKLFF
TGCGCCAGCAGCTTGTACGTCAGTACCGCAACTAATGAAAAACTGTTTTTT
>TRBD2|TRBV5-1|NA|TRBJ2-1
CASSASSGSYNEQFF
TGCGCCAGCAGCGCATCTAGCGGCTCCTACAATGAGCAGTTCTTC
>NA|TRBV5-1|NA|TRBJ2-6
CASSTGTLYNGANVLTF
TGCGCCAGCAGCACCGGGACTTTATACAACGGGGCCAACGTCCTGACTTTC
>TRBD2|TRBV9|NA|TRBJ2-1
CASSVGGTSGYNEQFF
TGTGCCAGCAGCGTAGGTGGGACTAGCGGTTACAATGAGCAGTTCTTC
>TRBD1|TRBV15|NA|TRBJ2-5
CATSRDRDRETQYF
TGTGCCACCAGCAGAGATAGGGACAGAGAGACCCAGTACTTC